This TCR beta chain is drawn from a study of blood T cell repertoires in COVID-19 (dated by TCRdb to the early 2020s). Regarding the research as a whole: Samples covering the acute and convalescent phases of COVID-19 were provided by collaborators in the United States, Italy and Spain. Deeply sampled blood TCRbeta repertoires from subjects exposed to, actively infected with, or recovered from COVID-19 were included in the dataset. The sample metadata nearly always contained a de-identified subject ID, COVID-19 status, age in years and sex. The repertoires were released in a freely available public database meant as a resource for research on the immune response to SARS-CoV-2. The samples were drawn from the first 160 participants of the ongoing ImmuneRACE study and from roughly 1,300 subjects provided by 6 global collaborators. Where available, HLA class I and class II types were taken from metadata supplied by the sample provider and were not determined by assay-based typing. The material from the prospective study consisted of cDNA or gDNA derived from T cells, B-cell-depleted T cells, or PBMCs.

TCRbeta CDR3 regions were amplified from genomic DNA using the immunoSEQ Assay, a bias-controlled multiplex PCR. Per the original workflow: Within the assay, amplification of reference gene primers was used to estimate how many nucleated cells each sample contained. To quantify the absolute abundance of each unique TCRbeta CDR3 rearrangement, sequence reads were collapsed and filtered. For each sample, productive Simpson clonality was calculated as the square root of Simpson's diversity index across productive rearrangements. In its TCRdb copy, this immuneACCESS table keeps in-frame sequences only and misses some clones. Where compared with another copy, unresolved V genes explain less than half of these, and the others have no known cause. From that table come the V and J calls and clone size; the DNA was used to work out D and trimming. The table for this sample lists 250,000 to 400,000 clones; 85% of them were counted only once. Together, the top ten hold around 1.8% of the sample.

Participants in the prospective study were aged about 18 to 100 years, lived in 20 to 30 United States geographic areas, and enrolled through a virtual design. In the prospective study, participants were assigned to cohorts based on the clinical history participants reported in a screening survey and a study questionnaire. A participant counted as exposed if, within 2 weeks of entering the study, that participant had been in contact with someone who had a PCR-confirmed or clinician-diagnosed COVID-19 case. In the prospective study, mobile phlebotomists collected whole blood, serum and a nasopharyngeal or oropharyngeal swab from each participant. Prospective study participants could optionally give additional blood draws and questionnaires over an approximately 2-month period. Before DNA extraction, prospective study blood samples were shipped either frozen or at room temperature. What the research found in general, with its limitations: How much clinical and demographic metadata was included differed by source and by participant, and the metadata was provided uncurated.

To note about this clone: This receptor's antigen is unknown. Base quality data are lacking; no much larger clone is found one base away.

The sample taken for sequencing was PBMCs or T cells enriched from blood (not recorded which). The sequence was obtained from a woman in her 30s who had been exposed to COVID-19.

The sequenced DNA: TGCGCCAGCAGCTTACCCTCCACACAGACAGGCCCCCCTAGCACAGATACGCAGTATTTT. It codes for CASSLPSTQTGPPSTDTQYF. The V gene is TRBV4-1 and the J gene is TRBJ2-3, and possibly TRBD1, on 6 matching bases. As encoded in the germline V gene, CDR1 is MGHRA while CDR2 is YSYEKL. V loses 5 bases of germline sequence and J loses 0 bases, and the interval between the two ends is 27 bases. Its CDR3 holds 20 amino acids, cysteine through phenylalanine. Just the 60-base CDR3 DNA is kept, in frame starting at base 1.